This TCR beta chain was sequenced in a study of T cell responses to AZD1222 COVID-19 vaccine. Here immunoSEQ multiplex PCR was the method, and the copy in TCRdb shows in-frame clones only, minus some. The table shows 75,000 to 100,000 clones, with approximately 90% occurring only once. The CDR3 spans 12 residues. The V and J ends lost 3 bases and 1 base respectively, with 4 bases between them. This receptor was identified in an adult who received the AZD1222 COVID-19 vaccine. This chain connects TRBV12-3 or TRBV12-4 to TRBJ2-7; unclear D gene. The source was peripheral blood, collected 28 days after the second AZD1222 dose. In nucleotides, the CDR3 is TGTGCCAGCAGTTTTCAATCCTACGAGCAGTACTTC. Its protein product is CASSFQSYEQYF.